Shown below are 10 T cell receptor beta chains from a single sample sequenced in a study of blood T cells in healthy people across ages. With a J-beta primer mix and a sample-barcoded 5' primer, a second PCR ran roughly 6 to 11 cycles. TCRdb recomputed calls from the 5' RACE reads with MiXCR, one row per CDR3 protein. The sample yields 1.2 million to 1.5 million distinct CDR3 sequences, around 39% seen once. Sequencing was done on a sample of blood. The receptors derive from a woman under 30 in good health.

Turning to this clonotype: One end of the junction does not line up with germline, which may come from a read error. The chain combines TRBV6-2 or TRBV6-3 with TRBJ2-1, with 14 bases aligning to TRBD2. This CDR3 has 18 amino acids. Germline V gives CDR1 MNHEY, CDR2 SVGEGT. The CDR3: CANSYTGTSGRRYNEQFF. Here the CDR3 DNA reads TGTGCCAACAGTTACACCGGGACTAGCGGGAGAAGGTACAATGAGCAGTTCTTC.

This clonotype has just a few counts. This chain links TRBV15 with TRBJ2-3; no clear D. Germline CDR1 reads LNHNV; CDR2 reads YYDKDF (reference sequence). This CDR3 comprises 14 residues. V was trimmed by 9 bases and J by 0 bases, leaving 13 bases between them. CDR3 nucleotides: TGTGCCACTGCCGCCGGCTTTAGCACAGATACGCAGTATTTT. Translation gives CATAAGFSTDTQYF.

This clonotype has a single count. This clone may be a read error of a much larger clone one base away. The CDR3 DNA is TGTGCCAGCAGCCCCACGGACTGTGGCTACACCTTC. Its protein product is CASSPTDCGYTF. The V and J genes are TRBV11-2 and TRBJ1-2; D ambiguous. This CDR3 is 12 amino acids long. V lost 5 bases and J lost 7, with 11 bases in between. CDR1 SGHAT and CDR2 FQNNGV come from the germline V gene.

Regarding this clonotype: One junction end disagrees with the germline gene, perhaps due to a read error. The chain is built from TRBV25-1 and TRBJ1-5; D is undetermined. CDR3 size: 13 residues. Germline CDR1 MGHDK, CDR2 SYGVNS. CDR3 region: CASREYSKQPQHF. In DNA, the CDR3 is TGTGCCAGCAGGGAATATAGCAAGCAGCCCCAGCATTTT.

Only a few counts were recorded for this clonotype. The chain is built from TRBV10-3 and TRBJ2-4; TRBD2 matches at 10 bases. Germline V CDR1 and CDR2: ENHRY, SYGVKD. Trimming at V came to 1 base and at J to 0 bases, leaving 15 bases not matched to a gene. The CDR3 contains 21 residues. The CDR3 loop is CAISELSAQTSGALAKNIQYF. CDR3 DNA: TGTGCCATCAGTGAGTTATCCGCGCAAACTAGCGGGGCCTTAGCCAAAAACATTCAGTACTTC.

V and J are TRBV2 and TRBJ2-3; D is possibly TRBD2 (5 bases). This CDR3 region has 14 residues. With 7 bases removed from V and 2 bases from J, the gap between germline ends came to 13 bases. Looked up from germline, CDR1 is SNHLY and CDR2 is FYNNEI. CDR3 in amino acids: CASKGGLNTDTQYF. DNA of the CDR3: TGTGCCAGCAAAGGCGGGCTAAACACAGATACGCAGTATTTT.

The chain employs TRBV7-2 and TRBJ2-3, with D maybe TRBD2 (5 bases). V lost 0 bases and J lost 2, with 9 bases in between. The CDR3 is 15 amino acids. The V gene's germline CDR1 is SGHTA and CDR2 FQGNSA. The DNA of the CDR3 is TGTGCCAGCAGCTTAGCGGGAGCCATCACAGATACGCAGTATTTT. Translating it yields CASSLAGAITDTQYF.

The chain combines TRBV3-1 with TRBJ1-2; D is perhaps TRBD1 (5 bases). From germline, CDR1 is LGHDT and CDR2 YNNKEL (reference sequence). V was cut by 1 base and J by 8 bases, with 20 bases left in between. This CDR3 has 16 amino acids. CDR3 in DNA: TGTGCCAGCAGCCAAGTAAACACGGACACCACTGGAGGCTACACCTTC. Amino acid sequence: CASSQVNTDTTGGYTF.

This clonotype was found a few times. The V and J genes are TRBV7-9 and TRBJ1-1; D possibly corresponds to TRBD1 (6 bases). Trimming took off 2 bases at V and 3 bases at J, with 16 bases between the two ends. Germline V gene sequence: CDR1 SEHNR, CDR2 FQNEAQ (reference sequence). The length of the CDR3 is 16 residues. CDR3 in DNA: TGTGCCAGCAGCTTAATCATCGGGGGGCAGGACACTGAAGCTTTCTTT. Amino acid sequence: CASSLIIGGQDTEAFF.

Turning to this clonotype: Compared with germline, one end of the junction differs, possibly owing to a read error. The gene calls are TRBV7-7 and TRBJ1-5; D not certain. CDR3 length equals 14 residues. In germline, CDR1 is SSHAT, CDR2 FNYEAQ (reference sequence). The CDR3 DNA reads TGTGCTAGCAGCTTTGTATGCAGCAATCAGCCCCAGCATTTT. As protein: CASSFVCSNQPQHF.